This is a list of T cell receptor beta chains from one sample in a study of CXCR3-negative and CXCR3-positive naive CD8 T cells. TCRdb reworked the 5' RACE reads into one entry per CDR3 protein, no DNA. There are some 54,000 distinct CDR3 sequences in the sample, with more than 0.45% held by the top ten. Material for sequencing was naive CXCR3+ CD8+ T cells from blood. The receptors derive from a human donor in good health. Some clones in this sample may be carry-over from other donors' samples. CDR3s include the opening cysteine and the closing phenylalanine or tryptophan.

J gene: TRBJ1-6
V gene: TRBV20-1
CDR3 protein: CSVISPSSYNSPLHF

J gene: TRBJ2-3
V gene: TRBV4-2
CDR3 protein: CASSQDLEGSNTQYF

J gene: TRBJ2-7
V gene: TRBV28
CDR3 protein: CASSPLGTAVTYEQYF

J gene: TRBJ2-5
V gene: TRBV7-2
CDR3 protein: CASSLPLQRGAVLTQETQYF

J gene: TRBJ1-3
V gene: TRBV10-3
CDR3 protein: CAINHSGNTIYF

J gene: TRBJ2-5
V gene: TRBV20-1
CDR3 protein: CSARELGFGRETQYF

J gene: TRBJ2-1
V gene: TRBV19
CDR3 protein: CASSIAGAANEQFF

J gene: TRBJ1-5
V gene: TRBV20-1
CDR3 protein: CSVGGHPIYSNQPQHF

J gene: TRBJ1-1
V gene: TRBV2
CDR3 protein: CASSEERGTVNAYTEAFF

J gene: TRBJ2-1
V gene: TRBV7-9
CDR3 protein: CAGRATSGGSHEQFF

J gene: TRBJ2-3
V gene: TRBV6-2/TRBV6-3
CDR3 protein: CASSYIRGGTDTQYF

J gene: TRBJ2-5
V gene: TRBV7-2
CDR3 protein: CASSSSRVAGGPDETQYF

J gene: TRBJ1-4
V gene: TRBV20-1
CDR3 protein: CSARDYREGEKLFF

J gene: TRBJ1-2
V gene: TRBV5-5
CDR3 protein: CASSVRDREGYTF

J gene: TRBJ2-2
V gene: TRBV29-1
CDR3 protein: CSVLAGGLGGELFF

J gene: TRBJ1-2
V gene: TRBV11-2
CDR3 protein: CASSFRRERGYGYTF

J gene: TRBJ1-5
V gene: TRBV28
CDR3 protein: CASSGGTGDQPQHF

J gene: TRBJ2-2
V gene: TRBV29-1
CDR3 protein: CSVVAGRTGELFF

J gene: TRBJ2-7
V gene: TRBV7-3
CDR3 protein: CASRFLMGGGEQYF

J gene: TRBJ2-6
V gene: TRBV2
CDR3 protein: CASSGDRDRTGANVLTF

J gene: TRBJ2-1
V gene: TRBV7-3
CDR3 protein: CASSLGFRASGGAHEQFF

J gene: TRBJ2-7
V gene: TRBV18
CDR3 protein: CASSPPQGDEQYF

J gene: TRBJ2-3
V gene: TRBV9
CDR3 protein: CASSVAGTATDTQYF

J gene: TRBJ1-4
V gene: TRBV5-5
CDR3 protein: CASSPRGTNEKLFF

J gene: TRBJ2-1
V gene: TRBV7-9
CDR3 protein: CASSFYYLTYNEQFF

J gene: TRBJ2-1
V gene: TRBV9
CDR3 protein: CASSATGMQFF

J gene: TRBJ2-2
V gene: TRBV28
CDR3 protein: CASSPRTPGELFF

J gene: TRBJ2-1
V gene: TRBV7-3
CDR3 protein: CASSLNGVNEQFF

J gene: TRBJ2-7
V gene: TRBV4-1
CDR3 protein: CASRGTSYEQYF

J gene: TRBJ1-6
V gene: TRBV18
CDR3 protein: CASSPPEGNLDSPLHF

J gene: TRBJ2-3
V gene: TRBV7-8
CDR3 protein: CASSPRLGGTDTQYF

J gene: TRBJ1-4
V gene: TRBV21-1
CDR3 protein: CASSKETQRNEKLFF

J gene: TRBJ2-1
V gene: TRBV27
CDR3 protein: CASRDRSQWNEQFF

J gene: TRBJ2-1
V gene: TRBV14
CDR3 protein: CASSQDLTGDNEQFF

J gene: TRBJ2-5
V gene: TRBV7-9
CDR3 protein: CASSFPGQGQETQYF